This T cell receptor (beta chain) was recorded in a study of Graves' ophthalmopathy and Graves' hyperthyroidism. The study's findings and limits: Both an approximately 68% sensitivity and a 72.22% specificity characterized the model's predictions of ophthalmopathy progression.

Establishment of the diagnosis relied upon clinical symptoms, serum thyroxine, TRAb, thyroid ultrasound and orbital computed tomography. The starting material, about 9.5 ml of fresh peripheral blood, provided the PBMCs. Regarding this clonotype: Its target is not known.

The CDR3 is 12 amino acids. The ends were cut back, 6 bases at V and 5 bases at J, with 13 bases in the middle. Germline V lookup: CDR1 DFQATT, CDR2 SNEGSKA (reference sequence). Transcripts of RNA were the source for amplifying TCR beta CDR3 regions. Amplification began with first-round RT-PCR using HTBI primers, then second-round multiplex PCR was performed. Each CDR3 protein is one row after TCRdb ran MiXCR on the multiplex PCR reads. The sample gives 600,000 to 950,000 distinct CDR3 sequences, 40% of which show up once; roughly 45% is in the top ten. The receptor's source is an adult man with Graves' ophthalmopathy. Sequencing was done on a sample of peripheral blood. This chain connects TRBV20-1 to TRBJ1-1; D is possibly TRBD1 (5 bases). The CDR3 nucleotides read TGCAGTGCCTTAGGGACGGTGACTGAAGCTTTCTTT. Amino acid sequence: CSALGTVTEAFF.